This record concerns one TCR beta chain sequence. As yet, its antigen is unknown. It is unclear where the CDR3 begins or ends on the DNA, so no DNA is shown, and the CDR3 is as TCRdb lists it. The data originate from a study of T cell responses to AZD1222 COVID-19 vaccine. Findings and limits, study-wide: Only a handful of AZD1222 recipients, roughly six in all, had baseline seropositivity.

The CDR3 is 17 residues long, ends included. Germline CDR1 MGHRA, CDR2 YSYEKL. The protocol was immunoSEQ multiplex PCR, while the TCRdb copy is restricted to in-frame clones and leaves out a portion. The data show about 130,000 clones, approximately 85% seen once. This TCR was recovered from an adult who received the AZD1222 COVID-19 vaccine. The sample was peripheral blood, taken 28 days after the second AZD1222 dose. This chain links TRBV4-1 with TRBJ2-1. Here the CDR3 reads CASSHPEFGPGGNEQFF.